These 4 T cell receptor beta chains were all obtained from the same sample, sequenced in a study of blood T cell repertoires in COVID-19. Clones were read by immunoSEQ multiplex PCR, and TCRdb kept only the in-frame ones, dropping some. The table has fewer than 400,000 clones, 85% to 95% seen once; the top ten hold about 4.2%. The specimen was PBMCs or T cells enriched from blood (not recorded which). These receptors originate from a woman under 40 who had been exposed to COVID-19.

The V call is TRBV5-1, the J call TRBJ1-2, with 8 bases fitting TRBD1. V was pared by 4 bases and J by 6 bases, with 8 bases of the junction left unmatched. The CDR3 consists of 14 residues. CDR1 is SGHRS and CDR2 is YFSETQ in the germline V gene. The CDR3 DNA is TGCGCCAGCAGCCCTCGTCAGGGGGCCGATGGCTACACCTTC. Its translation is CASSPRQGADGYTF.

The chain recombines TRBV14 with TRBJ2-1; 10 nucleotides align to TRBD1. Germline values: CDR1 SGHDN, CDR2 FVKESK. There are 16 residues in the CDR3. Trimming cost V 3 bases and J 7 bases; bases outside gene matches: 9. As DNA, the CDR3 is TGTGCCAGCAGCCAGAGGGGGGACAGGGGATTTAATGAGCAGTTCTTC. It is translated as CASSQRGDRGFNEQFF.

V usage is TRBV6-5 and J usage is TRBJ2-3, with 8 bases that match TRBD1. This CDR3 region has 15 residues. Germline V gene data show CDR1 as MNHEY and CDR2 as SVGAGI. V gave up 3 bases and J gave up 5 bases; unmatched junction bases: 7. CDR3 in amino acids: CASSYWGQVRDTQYF. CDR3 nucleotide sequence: TGTGCCAGCAGTTATTGGGGACAGGTCAGAGATACGCAGTATTTT.

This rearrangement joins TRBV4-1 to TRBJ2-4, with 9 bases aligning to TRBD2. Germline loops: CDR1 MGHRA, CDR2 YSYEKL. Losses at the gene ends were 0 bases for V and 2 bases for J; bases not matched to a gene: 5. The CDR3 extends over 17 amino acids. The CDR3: CASSQDGSGGSKNIQYF. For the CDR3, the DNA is TGCGCCAGCAGCCAAGATGGTAGCGGGGGCTCCAAAAACATTCAGTACTTC.